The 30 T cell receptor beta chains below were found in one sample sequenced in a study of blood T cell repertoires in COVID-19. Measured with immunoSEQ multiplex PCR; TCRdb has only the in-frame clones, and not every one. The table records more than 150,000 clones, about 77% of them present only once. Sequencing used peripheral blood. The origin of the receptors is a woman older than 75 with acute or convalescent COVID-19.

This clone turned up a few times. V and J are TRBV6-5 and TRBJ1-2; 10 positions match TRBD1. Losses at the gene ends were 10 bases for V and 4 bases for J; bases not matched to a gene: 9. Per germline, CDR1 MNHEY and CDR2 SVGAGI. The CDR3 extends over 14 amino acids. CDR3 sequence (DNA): TGTGCCACCTACAGACAGGGGGCGGGCTATGGCTACACCTTC. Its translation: CATYRQGAGYGYTF.

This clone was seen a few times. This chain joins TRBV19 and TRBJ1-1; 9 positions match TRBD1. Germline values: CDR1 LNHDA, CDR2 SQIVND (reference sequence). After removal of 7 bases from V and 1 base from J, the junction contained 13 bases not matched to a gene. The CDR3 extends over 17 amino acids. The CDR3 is CASKRVYRGQGNTEAFF. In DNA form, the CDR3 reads TGTGCCAGTAAGCGGGTCTACAGGGGGCAGGGGAACACTGAAGCTTTCTTT.

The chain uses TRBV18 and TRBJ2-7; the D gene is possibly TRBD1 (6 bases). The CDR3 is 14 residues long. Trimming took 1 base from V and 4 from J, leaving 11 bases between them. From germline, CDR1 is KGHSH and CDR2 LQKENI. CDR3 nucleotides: TGTGCCAGCTCACCACAGGGACATATGTACGAGCAGTACTTC. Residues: CASSPQGHMYEQYF.

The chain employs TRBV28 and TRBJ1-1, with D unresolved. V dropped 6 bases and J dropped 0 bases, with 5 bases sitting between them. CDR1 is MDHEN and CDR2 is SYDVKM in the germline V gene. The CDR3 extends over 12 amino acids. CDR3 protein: CASRLLNTEAFF. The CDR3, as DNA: TGTGCCAGCAGACTGTTGAACACTGAAGCTTTCTTT. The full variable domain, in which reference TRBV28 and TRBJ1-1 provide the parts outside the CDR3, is DVKVTQSSRYLVKRTGEKVFLECVQDMDHENMFWYRQDPGLGLRLIYFSYDVKMKEKGDIPEGYSVSREKKERFSLILESASTNQTSMYLCASRLLNTEAFFGQGTRLTVV.

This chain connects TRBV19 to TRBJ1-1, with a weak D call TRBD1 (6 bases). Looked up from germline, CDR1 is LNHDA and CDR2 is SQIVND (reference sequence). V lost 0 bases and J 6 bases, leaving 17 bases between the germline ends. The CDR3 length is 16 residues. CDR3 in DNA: TGTGCCAGTAGTATAGACCGGGGGGCGCCTGGCGCTGAAGCTTTCTTT. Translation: CASSIDRGAPGAEAFF.

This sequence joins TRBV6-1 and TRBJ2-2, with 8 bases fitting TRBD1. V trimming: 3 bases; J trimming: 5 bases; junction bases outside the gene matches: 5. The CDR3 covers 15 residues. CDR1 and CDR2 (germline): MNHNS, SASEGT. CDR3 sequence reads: CASSDRGLRTGELFF. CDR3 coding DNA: TGTGCCAGCAGTGACAGGGGGCTGAGAACCGGGGAGCTGTTTTTT.

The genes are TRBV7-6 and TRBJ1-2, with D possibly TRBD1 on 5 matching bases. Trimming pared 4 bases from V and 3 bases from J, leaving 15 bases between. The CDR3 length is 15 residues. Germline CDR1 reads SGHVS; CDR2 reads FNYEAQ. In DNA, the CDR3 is TGTGCCAGCAGCTACGACCAGGGACTCCACTATGGCTACACCTTC. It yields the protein CASSYDQGLHYGYTF.

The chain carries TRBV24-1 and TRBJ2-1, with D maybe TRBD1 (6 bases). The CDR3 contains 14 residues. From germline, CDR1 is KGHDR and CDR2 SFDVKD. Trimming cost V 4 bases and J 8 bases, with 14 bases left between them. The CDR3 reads CATSEGQTRDEQFF. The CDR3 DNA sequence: TGTGCCACCAGTGAGGGACAAACTAGGGATGAGCAGTTCTTC.

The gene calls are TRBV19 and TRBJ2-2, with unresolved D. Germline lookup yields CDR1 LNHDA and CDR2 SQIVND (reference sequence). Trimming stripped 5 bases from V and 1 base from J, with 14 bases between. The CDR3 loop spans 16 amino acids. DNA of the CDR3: TGTGCCAGTAGTCGCGCCCTTGGAGTGAACACCGGGGAGCTGTTTTTT. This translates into CASSRALGVNTGELFF. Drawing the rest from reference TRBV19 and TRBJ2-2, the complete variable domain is DGGITQSPKYLFRKEGQNVTLSCEQNLNHDAMYWYRQDPGQGLRLIYYSQIVNDFQKGDIAEGYSVSREKKESFPLTVTSAQKNPTAFYLCASSRALGVNTGELFFGEGSRLTVL.

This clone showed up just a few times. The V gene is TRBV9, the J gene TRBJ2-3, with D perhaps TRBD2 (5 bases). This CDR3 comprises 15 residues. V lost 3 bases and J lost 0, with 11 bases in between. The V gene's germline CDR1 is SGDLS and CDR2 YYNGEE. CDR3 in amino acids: CASSASAGSTDTQYF. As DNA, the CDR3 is TGTGCCAGCAGCGCGTCGGCGGGTAGCACAGATACGCAGTATTTT.

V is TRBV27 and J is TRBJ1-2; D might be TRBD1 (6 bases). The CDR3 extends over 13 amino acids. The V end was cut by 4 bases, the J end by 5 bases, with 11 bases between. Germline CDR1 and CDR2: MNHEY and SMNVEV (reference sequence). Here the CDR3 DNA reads TGTGCCAGCAGTTCCGAAGGACAGTATGGCTACACCTTC. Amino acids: CASSSEGQYGYTF.

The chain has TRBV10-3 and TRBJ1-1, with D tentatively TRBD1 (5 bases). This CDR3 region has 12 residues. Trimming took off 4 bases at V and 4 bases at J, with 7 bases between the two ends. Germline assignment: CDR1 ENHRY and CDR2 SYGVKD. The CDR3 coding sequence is TGTGCCATCAGTGGGGGGGTCACTGAAGCTTTCTTT. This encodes CAISGGVTEAFF.

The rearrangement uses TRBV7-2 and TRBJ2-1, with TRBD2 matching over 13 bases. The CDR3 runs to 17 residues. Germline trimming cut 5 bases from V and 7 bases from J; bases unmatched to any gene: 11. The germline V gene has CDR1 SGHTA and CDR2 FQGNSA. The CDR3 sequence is CASSRTVSTSGRNEQFF. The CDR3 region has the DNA TGTGCCAGCAGCCGCACGGTTTCGACTAGCGGGAGGAATGAGCAGTTCTTC.

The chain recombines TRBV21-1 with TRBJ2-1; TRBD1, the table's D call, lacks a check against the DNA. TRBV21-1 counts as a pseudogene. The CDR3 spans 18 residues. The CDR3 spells CASSSLCSRVSSYNEQFF. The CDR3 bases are TGTGCCAGCAGCTCCCTCTGTTCCAGGGTGAGCTCCTACAATGAGCAGTTCTTC.

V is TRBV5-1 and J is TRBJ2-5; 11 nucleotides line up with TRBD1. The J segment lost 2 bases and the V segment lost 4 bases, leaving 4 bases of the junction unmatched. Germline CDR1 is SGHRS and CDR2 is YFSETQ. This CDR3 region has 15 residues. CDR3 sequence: CASSMGTGGQETQYF. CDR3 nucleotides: TGCGCCAGCAGCATGGGGACAGGGGGACAAGAGACCCAGTACTTC.

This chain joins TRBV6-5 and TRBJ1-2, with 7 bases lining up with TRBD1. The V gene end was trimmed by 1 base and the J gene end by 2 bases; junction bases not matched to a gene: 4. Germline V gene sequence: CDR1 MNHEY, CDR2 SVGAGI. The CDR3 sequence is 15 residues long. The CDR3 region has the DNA TGTGCCAGCAGTTACTTCCGACAGGGAAACTATGGCTACACCTTC. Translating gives CASSYFRQGNYGYTF.

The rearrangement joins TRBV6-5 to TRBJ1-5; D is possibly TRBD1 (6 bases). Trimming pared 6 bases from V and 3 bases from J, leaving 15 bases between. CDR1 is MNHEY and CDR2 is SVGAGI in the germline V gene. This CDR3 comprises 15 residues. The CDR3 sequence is CASSIRPGDNQPQHF. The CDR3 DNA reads TGTGCCAGCAGCATCCGGCCAGGGGACAATCAGCCCCAGCATTTT.

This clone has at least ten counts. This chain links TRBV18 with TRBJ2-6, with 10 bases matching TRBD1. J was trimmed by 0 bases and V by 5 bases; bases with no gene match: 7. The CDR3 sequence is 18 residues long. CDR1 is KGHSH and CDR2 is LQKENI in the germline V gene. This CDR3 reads CASSMTGGGLSGANVLTF. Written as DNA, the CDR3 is TGTGCCAGCTCAATGACAGGGGGCGGTCTCTCTGGGGCCAACGTCCTGACTTTC.

The CDR3 DNA reads TGCGCCAGCTCCGCGTTAACAGAGACCTACGAGCAGTACTTC. It encodes CASSALTETYEQYF. The chain employs TRBV5-1 and TRBJ2-7; D is unresolved. Germline assignment: CDR1 SGHRS and CDR2 YFSETQ. V lost 7 bases and J 2 bases, leaving 16 bases between the germline ends. There are 14 residues in the CDR3.

The CDR3 loop is CASSFEQGSPLHF. The CDR3, as DNA: TGTGCCAGCAGTTTCGAACAGGGCTCACCCCTCCACTTT. J is TRBJ1-6 and V is TRBV6-5; the D gene is possibly TRBD1 (6 bases). This CDR3 region has 13 residues. CDR1 is MNHEY and CDR2 is SVGAGI in the germline V gene. V was shortened by 4 bases and J by 10 bases, with 11 bases between the two germline ends.

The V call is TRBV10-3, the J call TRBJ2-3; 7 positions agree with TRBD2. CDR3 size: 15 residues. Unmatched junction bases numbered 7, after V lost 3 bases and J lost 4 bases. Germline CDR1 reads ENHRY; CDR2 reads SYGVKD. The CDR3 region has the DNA TGTGCCATCAGTGATTCAGCGGGATCTGCAGATACGCAGTATTTT. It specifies CAISDSAGSADTQYF.

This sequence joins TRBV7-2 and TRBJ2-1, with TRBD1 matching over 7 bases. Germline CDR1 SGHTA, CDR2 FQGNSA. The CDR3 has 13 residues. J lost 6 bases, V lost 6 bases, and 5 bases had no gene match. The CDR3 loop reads CASSRDRVNEQFF. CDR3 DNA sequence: TGTGCCAGCAGTCGCGACAGGGTCAATGAGCAGTTCTTC.

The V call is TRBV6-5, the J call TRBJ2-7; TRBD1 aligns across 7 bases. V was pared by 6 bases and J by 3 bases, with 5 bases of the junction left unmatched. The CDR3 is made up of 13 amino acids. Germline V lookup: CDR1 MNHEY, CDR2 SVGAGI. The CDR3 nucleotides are TGTGCCAGCAGAGCAGGGGGAAGCTACGAGCAGTACTTC. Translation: CASRAGGSYEQYF.

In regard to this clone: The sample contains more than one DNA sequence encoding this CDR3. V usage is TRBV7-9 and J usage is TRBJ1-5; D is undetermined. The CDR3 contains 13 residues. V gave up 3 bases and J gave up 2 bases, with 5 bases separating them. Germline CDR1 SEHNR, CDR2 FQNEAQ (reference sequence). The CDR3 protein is CASSLSGNQPQHF. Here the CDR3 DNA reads TGTGCCAGCAGCTTGAGTGGCAATCAGCCCCAGCATTTT.

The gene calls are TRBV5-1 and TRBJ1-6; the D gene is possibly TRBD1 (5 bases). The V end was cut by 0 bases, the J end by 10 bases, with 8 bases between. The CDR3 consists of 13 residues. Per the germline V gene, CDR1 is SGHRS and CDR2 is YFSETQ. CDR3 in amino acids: CASSLVGRSPLHF. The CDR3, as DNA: TGCGCCAGCAGCTTGGTGGGGCGCTCACCCCTCCACTTT.

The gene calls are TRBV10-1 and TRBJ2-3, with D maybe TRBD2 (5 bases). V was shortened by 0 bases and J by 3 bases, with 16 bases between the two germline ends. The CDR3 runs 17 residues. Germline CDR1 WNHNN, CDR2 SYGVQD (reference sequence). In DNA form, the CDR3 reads TGCGCCAGCAGTGAGTCGAGTCCTAGCCCTATTACAGATACGCAGTATTTT. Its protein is CASSESSPSPITDTQYF.

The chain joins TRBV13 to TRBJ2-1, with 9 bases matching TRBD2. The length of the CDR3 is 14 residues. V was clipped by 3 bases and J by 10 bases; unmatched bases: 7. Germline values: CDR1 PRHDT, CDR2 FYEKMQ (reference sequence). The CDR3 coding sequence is TGTGCCAGCAGCTTGGGCGGGAGGGCCTTAGAGCAGTTCTTC. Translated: CASSLGGRALEQFF.

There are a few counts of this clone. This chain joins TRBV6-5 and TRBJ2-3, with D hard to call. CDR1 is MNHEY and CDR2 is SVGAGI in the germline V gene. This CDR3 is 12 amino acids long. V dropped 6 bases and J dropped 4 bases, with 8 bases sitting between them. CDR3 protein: CASSRPADTQYF. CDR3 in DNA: TGTGCCAGCAGCCGTCCAGCAGATACGCAGTATTTT.

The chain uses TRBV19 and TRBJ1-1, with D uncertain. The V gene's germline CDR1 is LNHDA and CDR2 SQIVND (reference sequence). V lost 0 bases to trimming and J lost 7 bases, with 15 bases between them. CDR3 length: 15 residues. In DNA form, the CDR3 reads TGTGCCAGTAGTATAGATCCGCATTCACGGGGTGAAGCTTTCTTT. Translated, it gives CASSIDPHSRGEAFF.

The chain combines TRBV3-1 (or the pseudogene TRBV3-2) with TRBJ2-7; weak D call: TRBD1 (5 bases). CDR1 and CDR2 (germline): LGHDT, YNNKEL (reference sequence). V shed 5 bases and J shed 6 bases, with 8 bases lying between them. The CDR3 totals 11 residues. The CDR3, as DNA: TGTGCCAGCAGCATAACAGGCGAGCAGTACTTC. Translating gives CASSITGEQYF.